The 32 T cell receptor beta chains in this list originate from one sample, sequenced in a study of shared clonotypes between healthy human individuals. TCRdb keeps only in-frame clones here, not all; method: immunoSEQ multiplex PCR. The sample has some 1,100,000 clones, roughly 74% seen once. Sequenced input: memory CD4+ T cells from PBMCs. Noted subset: CD45RA-negative fraction. The origin of the receptors is a man between 18 and 29 years old in good health. Some clones in this sample may be carry-over from other donors' samples.

The sample holds a few counts of this clone. CDR3 sequence: CASSLVGFSNTEAFF. In DNA form, the CDR3 reads TGTGCCAGCAGTTTAGTCGGGTTTTCGAACACTGAAGCTTTCTTT. V is TRBV28 and J is TRBJ1-1; D gene uncertain. V shed 2 bases and J shed 1 base, with 11 bases lying between them. The CDR3 runs 15 residues. Germline V CDR1 and CDR2: MDHEN, SYDVKM. Based on the CDR3 plus reference TRBV28 and TRBJ1-1, the full variable domain is DVKVTQSSRYLVKRTGEKVFLECVQDMDHENMFWYRQDPGLGLRLIYFSYDVKMKEKGDIPEGYSVSREKKERFSLILESASTNQTSMYLCASSLVGFSNTEAFFGQGTRLTVV.

Worth noting for this clone: In the same sample, other DNA sequences code for this CDR3. The chain combines TRBV5-1 with TRBJ1-3; no firm D call. Per germline, CDR1 SGHRS and CDR2 YFSETQ. Trimming took off 4 bases at V and 0 bases at J, with 8 bases between the two ends. The CDR3 length is 14 residues. The DNA of the CDR3 is TGCGCCAGCAGCCTGGGCCCCTCTGGAAACACCATATATTTT. It translates to CASSLGPSGNTIYF.

This chain links TRBV18 with TRBJ2-5; D possibly corresponds to TRBD2 (6 bases). V dropped 2 bases and J dropped 5 bases, with 9 bases sitting between them. Germline-derived CDR1 and CDR2 are KGHSH and LQKENI. The CDR3 sequence is 13 residues long. The CDR3, as DNA: TGTGCCAGCTCACCAGGACTAATCGAGACCCAGTACTTC. Amino acids: CASSPGLIETQYF. Full variable domain (rest looked up from reference TRBV18 and TRBJ2-5): NAGVMQNPRHLVRRRGQEARLRCSPMKGHSHVYWYRQLPEEGLKFMVYLQKENIIDESGMPKERFSAEFPKEGPSILRIQQVVRGDSAAYFCASSPGLIETQYFGPGTRLLVL.

V gene TRBV14 combines with J gene TRBJ2-7; no reliable D call. Trimming cost V 4 bases and J 3 bases, with 10 bases left between them. The CDR3 is 13 amino acids. Germline V gene sequence: CDR1 SGHDN, CDR2 FVKESK. CDR3 bases: TGTGCCAGCAGCCGCCAACGATTCTACGAGCAGTACTTC. Protein: CASSRQRFYEQYF.

The genes are TRBV4-1 and TRBJ1-5, with 8 bases fitting TRBD1. J lost 5 bases, V lost 0 bases, and 9 bases had no gene match. CDR1 is MGHRA and CDR2 is YSYEKL in the germline V gene. The CDR3 is 17 amino acids. In DNA form, the CDR3 reads TGCGCCAGCAGCCAAGATCGATTGGCAGGGGGCGATCAGCCCCAGCATTTT. It translates to CASSQDRLAGGDQPQHF.

This clone has more than one count but fewer than ten. This chain uses TRBV15 with TRBJ1-5; 9 bases agree with TRBD1. V lost 3 bases to trimming and J lost 0 bases; unmatched junction nucleotides: 6. Per the germline V gene, CDR1 is LNHNV and CDR2 is YYDKDF (reference sequence). This CDR3 is 17 amino acids long. The CDR3 sequence: CATSRDRGDYSNQPQHF. CDR3 DNA: TGTGCCACCAGCAGGGACAGGGGCGATTATAGCAATCAGCCCCAGCATTTT.

V usage is TRBV6-1 and J usage is TRBJ1-4; tentative D call: TRBD1 (5 bases). V was cut by 0 bases and J by 5 bases, with 13 bases left in between. Germline loops: CDR1 MNHNS, CDR2 SASEGT. CDR3 length: 16 residues. In DNA form, the CDR3 reads TGTGCCAGCAGTGAAGCGTTTAACAGGCCGAATGAAAAACTGTTTTTT. This translates into CASSEAFNRPNEKLFF.

The chain carries TRBV28 and TRBJ2-7; D may be TRBD1 or TRBD2 (7 bases each). Trimming pared 8 bases from V and 6 bases from J, leaving 23 bases between. Germline V lookup: CDR1 MDHEN, CDR2 SYDVKM. This CDR3 comprises 15 residues. The CDR3 coding sequence is TGTGCCAGCGGAGGGGGGACAGCGGGGAAGATCGAGCAGTACTTC. Translated: CASGGGTAGKIEQYF.

This clone was seen only a few times. V usage is TRBV6-6 and J usage is TRBJ2-3; 8 bases line up with TRBD1. The germline CDR1 and CDR2 sequences are MNHNY and SVGAGI (reference sequence). The length of the CDR3 is 14 residues. Germline trimming cut 5 bases from V and 2 bases from J; bases unmatched to any gene: 3. The DNA for the CDR3 is TGTGCCAGCAGTCAGGGGGCAGTCACAGATACGCAGTATTTT. It yields the protein CASSQGAVTDTQYF.

The gene calls are TRBV18 and TRBJ2-3; D uncertain. V shed 6 bases and J shed 2 bases, with 9 bases lying between them. The V gene's germline CDR1 is KGHSH and CDR2 LQKENI. The length of the CDR3 is 13 residues. The CDR3 coding sequence is TGTGCCAGCTCCGGGCTCTTCACAGATACGCAGTATTTT. This encodes CASSGLFTDTQYF.

This chain uses TRBV14 with TRBJ1-1; D is possibly TRBD1 (5 bases). The CDR3 loop spans 15 amino acids. The ends were cut back, 0 bases at V and 3 bases at J, with 11 bases in the middle. Germline V gives CDR1 SGHDN, CDR2 FVKESK. Here the CDR3 DNA reads TGTGCCAGCAGCCAAGATCTAGTGGGGGACACTGAAGCTTTCTTT. Amino acids: CASSQDLVGDTEAFF.

The gene calls are TRBV9 and TRBJ2-3; either TRBD1 or TRBD2 may supply D (7 bases each). Germline values: CDR1 SGDLS, CDR2 YYNGEE. Trimming cost V 4 bases and J 1 base, with 19 bases left between them. The CDR3 is 17 amino acids. CDR3 loop: CASSRAGGGVGTDTQYF. CDR3 nucleotide sequence: TGTGCCAGCAGCCGCGCAGGGGGAGGGGTGGGCACAGATACGCAGTATTTT.

V and J are TRBV11-3 and TRBJ2-6; 8 bases agree with TRBD1. The CDR3 runs to 16 residues. From germline, CDR1 is SGHNT and CDR2 YENEEA. Losses at the gene ends were 5 bases for V and 0 bases for J; bases not matched to a gene: 3. The CDR3: CASSSGQGSGANVLTF. CDR3 coding DNA: TGTGCCAGCAGCAGCGGACAGGGCTCTGGGGCCAACGTCCTGACTTTC.

This rearrangement joins TRBV7-2 to TRBJ1-1; the D gene is possibly TRBD1 (5 bases). Deletions cut 5 bases from V and 4 bases from J, with 20 bases between. From germline, CDR1 is SGHTA and CDR2 FQGNSA. The CDR3 totals 16 residues. The CDR3: CASSGRGWGFGTEAFF. DNA of the CDR3: TGTGCCAGCAGCGGTAGGGGCTGGGGATTCGGCACTGAAGCTTTCTTT.

The chain is built from TRBV11-3 and TRBJ2-1; 7 bases are shared with TRBD1. This CDR3 contains 14 residues. Trimming took 5 bases from V and 7 from J; bases not matched to a gene: 8. Per the germline V gene, CDR1 is SGHNT and CDR2 is YENEEA. The CDR3 DNA reads as TGTGCCAGCAGCCCGCGGACAGGAGATAATGAGCAGTTCTTC. It encodes CASSPRTGDNEQFF. The variable domain in full, completed from reference TRBV11-3 and TRBJ2-1, reads EAGVVQSPRYKIIEKKQPVAFWCNPISGHNTLYWYLQNLGQGPELLIRYENEEAVDDSQLPKDRFSAERLKGVDSTLKIQPAELGDSAVYLCASSPRTGDNEQFFGPGTRLTVL.

The rearrangement links TRBV11-3 to TRBJ1-5; D may be TRBD1 (6 bases). V gave up 5 bases and J gave up 4 bases, with 12 bases separating them. CDR1 SGHNT and CDR2 YENEEA come from the germline V gene. The CDR3 spans 14 residues. CDR3 residues: CASSAGQPNQPQHF. Written as DNA, the CDR3 is TGTGCCAGCAGCGCCGGACAGCCTAATCAGCCCCAGCATTTT.

The chain has TRBV5-1 and TRBJ1-4; no clear D. This CDR3 has 14 amino acids. Germline V lookup: CDR1 SGHRS, CDR2 YFSETQ. V lost 1 base, J lost 5 bases, and 9 bases lay in between. The DNA of the CDR3 is TGCGCCAGCAGCTTGCTGGGATGGAATGAAAAACTGTTTTTT. It is translated as CASSLLGWNEKLFF.

This clone was found once. The J gene is TRBJ2-1, the V gene TRBV14; a weak D match, TRBD2 (6 bases). The CDR3 loop spans 15 amino acids. Germline V CDR1 and CDR2: SGHDN, FVKESK. Trimming shortened V by 3 bases and J by 0 bases, and 9 bases separated the two germline ends. The CDR3 protein is CASSHFGSSYNEQFF. The DNA for the CDR3 is TGTGCCAGCAGCCATTTCGGGAGCTCCTACAATGAGCAGTTCTTC.

Comments on this clone: The same CDR3 also results from other DNA sequences found in this sample. The chain employs TRBV28 and TRBJ2-3; D is perhaps TRBD1 (6 bases). The length of the CDR3 is 14 residues. Germline V gives CDR1 MDHEN, CDR2 SYDVKM. V lost 6 bases and J lost 1, with 11 bases in between. For the CDR3, the DNA is TGTGCCAGCAGCCTCAGGGGTGGCACAGATACGCAGTATTTT. Protein: CASSLRGGTDTQYF.

The genes are TRBV4-1 and TRBJ2-1; D may be TRBD2 (5 bases). V lost 4 bases and J lost 0, with 7 bases in between. The CDR3 runs to 14 residues. Germline CDR1 and CDR2: MGHRA and YSYEKL. CDR3 in DNA: TGCGCCAGCAGCCGCGGACTCTCCTACAATGAGCAGTTCTTC. This translates into CASSRGLSYNEQFF.

This rearrangement joins TRBV5-6 to TRBJ1-2; D may be TRBD1 (5 bases). The ends were cut back, 3 bases at V and 5 bases at J, with 11 bases in the middle. Germline V gene data show CDR1 as SGHDT and CDR2 as YYEEEE. This CDR3 region has 13 residues. CDR3 sequence reads: CASSSIRGYGYTF. The CDR3 DNA reads TGTGCCAGCAGCTCGATTAGGGGTTATGGCTACACCTTC.

V is TRBV4-2 and J is TRBJ1-5; D perhaps matches TRBD1 (6 bases). This CDR3 spans 16 amino acids. V was cut by 1 base and J by 7 bases, with 17 bases left in between. Germline values: CDR1 LGHNA, CDR2 YNFKEQ. Here the CDR3 reads CASSQGFGGAGQPQHF. The CDR3 nucleotides read TGTGCCAGCAGCCAAGGCTTCGGGGGCGCGGGGCAGCCCCAGCATTTT.

The rearrangement joins TRBV6-4 to TRBJ1-5; D is uncertain. The germline V gene has CDR1 MRHNA and CDR2 SNTAGT. The length of the CDR3 is 13 residues. V was cut by 4 bases and J by 7 bases, with 11 bases left in between. Here the CDR3 reads CASSVTPRQPQHF. In nucleotides, the CDR3 is TGTGCCAGCAGTGTTACCCCGAGGCAGCCCCAGCATTTT.

This clone was seen a single time. This chain links TRBV5-4 with TRBJ2-2, with D perhaps matching TRBD2 (5 bases). Germline V gene lookup returns CDR1 SGHNT and CDR2 YYREEE (reference sequence). The V gene lost 4 bases and the J gene lost 5 bases, with 6 bases spanning the gap. CDR3 size: 12 residues. In DNA, the CDR3 is TGTGCCAGCAGCCGGGATACCGGGGAGCTGTTTTTT. Protein: CASSRDTGELFF.

As DNA, the CDR3 is TGCACCAGCAGCCAAGCTAACTCGAACCTTCACACCCTCGAGCAGTACTTC. This sequence encodes CTSSQANSNLHTLEQYF. The V call is TRBV1, the J call TRBJ2-7. TRBV1 is noted as a pseudogene. This CDR3 has 17 residues.

The genes are TRBV5-4 and TRBJ2-1, with TRBD1 matching over 10 bases. V was pared by 3 bases and J by 7 bases, with 4 bases of the junction left unmatched. Germline CDR1 is SGHNT and CDR2 is YYREEE (reference sequence). This CDR3 is 14 amino acids long. This chain's CDR3 is CASSWPGQGNEQFF. The CDR3, as DNA: TGTGCCAGCAGCTGGCCGGGACAGGGGAATGAGCAGTTCTTC.

In its sample, this clone was seen a few times. The same CDR3 can be traced to other DNA sequences in this sample. The chain uses TRBV7-2 and TRBJ2-7, with unresolved D. Germline V gene lookup returns CDR1 SGHTA and CDR2 FQGNSA. The CDR3 is made up of 15 amino acids. V gave up 3 bases and J gave up 1 base, with 13 bases separating them. CDR3 coding DNA: TGTGCCAGCAGCTTCGGCGGTAGCTCTTCCTACGAGCAGTACTTC. This gives the protein CASSFGGSSSYEQYF.

A note on this clone: Other DNA sequences of this sample code for an identical CDR3. The chain has TRBV9 and TRBJ1-1; 10 bases align to TRBD1. CDR1 is SGDLS and CDR2 is YYNGEE in the germline V gene. The junction had 4 bases not matched to a gene; V was cut back by 0 bases and J by 5 bases. This CDR3 comprises 15 residues. This CDR3 is CASSVAGQGGTEAFF. CDR3 DNA sequence: TGTGCCAGCAGCGTAGCAGGACAGGGGGGTACTGAAGCTTTCTTT.

This chain uses TRBV30 with TRBJ2-7; no reliable D call. Germline assignment: CDR1 GTSNPN and CDR2 SVGIG (reference sequence). The length of the CDR3 is 12 residues. V was trimmed by 5 bases and J by 0 bases, leaving 8 bases between them. Written as DNA, the CDR3 is TGTGCCTGGGGGCCGAACTCCTACGAGCAGTACTTC. Translating gives CAWGPNSYEQYF.

There are a few counts of this clone. J is TRBJ2-5 and V is TRBV7-9, with 13 bases lining up with TRBD2. CDR1 SEHNR and CDR2 FQNEAQ come from the germline V gene (reference sequence). Trimming removed 4 bases from V and 0 bases from J; junction bases left unmatched: 5. The CDR3 contains 17 residues. CDR3 loop: CASSSGLAGMYQETQYF. The CDR3 DNA reads TGTGCCAGCAGCTCGGGACTAGCGGGAATGTACCAAGAGACCCAGTACTTC.

J is TRBJ1-2 and V is TRBV7-2, with D possibly matching TRBD1 (6 bases). This CDR3 has 13 residues. Trimming left V 7 bases short and J 8 bases short, with 17 bases between. CDR1 is SGHTA and CDR2 is FQGNSA in the germline V gene. Written as DNA, the CDR3 is TGTGCCAGCAACCTGGGGGGGCGGGGAGGCTACACCTTC. Translation: CASNLGGRGGYTF. Full variable domain (missing parts from reference TRBV7-2 and TRBJ1-2): GAGVSQSPSNKVTEKGKDVELRCDPISGHTALYWYRQSLGQGLEFLIYFQGNSAPDKSGLPSDRFSAERTGGSVSTLTIQRTQQEDSAVYLCASNLGGRGGYTFGSGTRLTVV.

The V and J genes are TRBV7-2 and TRBJ1-4; D is possibly TRBD1 (5 bases). CDR1 is SGHTA, CDR2 FQGNSA, per germline. CDR3 length: 15 amino acids. V shed 6 bases and J shed 3 bases, with 14 bases lying between them. The DNA of the CDR3 is TGTGCCAGCAGGATCCGTCCGGGGGCTAATGAAAAACTGTTTTTT. As protein: CASRIRPGANEKLFF.